A single sample is the source of the 30 T cell receptor beta chains below, sequenced in a study of blood T cell repertoires in COVID-19. Libraries were prepared by immunoSEQ multiplex PCR; TCRdb keeps only in-frame clonotypes and omits some of them. This table holds roughly 48,000 clones, approximately 93% found once. Material: peripheral blood. The receptors come from a man between 60 and 70 years old with COVID-19, enrolled during active disease.

The V gene is TRBV10-3, the J gene TRBJ1-1, with a tentative D call TRBD1 (5 bases). CDR1 is ENHRY, CDR2 SYGVKD, per germline. The CDR3 is made up of 14 amino acids. V lost 6 bases and J 1 base, leaving 12 bases between the germline ends. CDR3 DNA: TGTGCCATCAGAGACGGGGGGAGGAACACTGAAGCTTTCTTT. Its protein product is CAIRDGGRNTEAFF.

The J gene is TRBJ1-4, the V gene TRBV5-1, with a weak D call TRBD1 (5 bases). Germline V gene sequence: CDR1 SGHRS, CDR2 YFSETQ. V lost 0 bases and J 8 bases, leaving 14 bases between the germline ends. CDR3 size: 15 residues. The CDR3 region is CASSLGTSFPEKLFF. The CDR3 coding sequence is TGCGCCAGCAGCTTGGGGACAAGTTTTCCGGAAAAACTGTTTTTT.

The V and J genes are TRBV10-3 and TRBJ2-2, with 7 positions matching TRBD2. Germline CDR1 is ENHRY and CDR2 is SYGVKD. Losses at the gene ends were 6 bases for V and 4 bases for J; bases not matched to a gene: 8. The CDR3 is made up of 15 amino acids. CDR3 protein: CAISGLGPPTGELFF. The CDR3 nucleotides are TGTGCCATCAGCGGACTAGGCCCTCCCACCGGGGAGCTGTTTTTT.

V and J are TRBV7-9 and TRBJ2-1; D is unresolved. The CDR3 runs 15 residues. Trimming left V 5 bases short and J 1 base short, with 12 bases between. CDR1 SEHNR and CDR2 FQNEAQ come from the germline V gene (reference sequence). CDR3 sequence reads: CASSPRGRSYNEQFF. The CDR3 DNA sequence: TGTGCCAGCAGCCCCCGTGGCAGGTCCTACAATGAGCAGTTCTTC.

This chain uses TRBV18 with TRBJ1-2, with 10 bases matching TRBD1. The CDR3 length is 13 residues. Trimming removed 3 bases from V and 8 bases from J; junction bases left unmatched: 3. Looked up from germline, CDR1 is KGHSH and CDR2 is LQKENI. The CDR3 DNA sequence: TGTGCCAGCTCACCCGGACAGGGGGACGGCTACACCTTC. Its protein is CASSPGQGDGYTF.

The chain has TRBV19 and TRBJ2-2; TRBD1 agrees at 7 bases. Unmatched junction bases numbered 11, after V lost 8 bases and J lost 5 bases. The CDR3 runs 15 residues. Germline CDR1 LNHDA, CDR2 SQIVND (reference sequence). The CDR3 is CASHLGTVATGELFF. CDR3 nucleotide sequence: TGTGCCAGTCATCTCGGGACAGTGGCAACCGGGGAGCTGTTTTTT.

This chain uses TRBV12-3 or TRBV12-4 with TRBJ1-5; the D gene is possibly TRBD1 (6 bases). Trimming pared 6 bases from V and 4 bases from J, leaving 10 bases between. The CDR3 is 13 residues long. CDR3: CASRGTLNQPQHF. The DNA for the CDR3 is TGTGCCAGCAGAGGGACACTTAATCAGCCCCAGCATTTT.

This sequence joins TRBV4-2 and TRBJ1-6; D might be TRBD1 (6 bases). Germline lookup yields CDR1 LGHNA and CDR2 YNFKEQ. V was pared by 6 bases and J by 3 bases, with 12 bases between. There are 15 residues in the CDR3. The CDR3 sequence is CASSPGQIYNSPLHF. As DNA, the CDR3 is TGTGCCAGCAGTCCTGGACAGATCTATAATTCACCCCTCCACTTT.

This clone was recorded only once. The chain joins TRBV27 to TRBJ1-5, with 7 bases fitting TRBD1. Germline CDR1 MNHEY, CDR2 SMNVEV (reference sequence). Trimming took 5 bases from V and 1 from J; bases not matched to a gene: 11. The CDR3 loop spans 17 amino acids. CDR3 nucleotide sequence: TGTGCCAGCAGTCCCGGGGACAGCCTGGGCAGCAATCAGCCCCAGCATTTT. Translation gives CASSPGDSLGSNQPQHF.

V is TRBV28 and J is TRBJ1-2, with a possible D match to TRBD1 (5 bases). This CDR3 has 14 amino acids. Trimming cost V 3 bases and J 4 bases, with 12 bases left between them. CDR1 and CDR2 from the germline V gene are MDHEN and SYDVKM. CDR3 protein: CASSFQGGSYGYTF. For the CDR3, the DNA is TGTGCCAGCAGTTTCCAGGGCGGAAGCTATGGCTACACCTTC.

This clone is a singleton in its sample. J is TRBJ1-5 and V is TRBV2, with 10 positions matching TRBD1. Unmatched junction bases numbered 10, after V lost 6 bases and J lost 5 bases. Germline V gene sequence: CDR1 SNHLY, CDR2 FYNNEI. The CDR3 has 16 residues. CDR3 sequence: CASRGIRDRGYQPQHF. In nucleotides, the CDR3 is TGTGCCAGCAGGGGGATTCGGGACAGGGGATATCAGCCCCAGCATTTT.

This chain connects TRBV5-1 to TRBJ2-2, with 7 bases identical to TRBD2. In germline, CDR1 is SGHRS, CDR2 YFSETQ. The CDR3 covers 16 residues. V shed 0 bases, J shed 5 bases, and the junction held 7 bases outside the gene matches. The CDR3 is CASSLGHVGGTGELFF. CDR3 DNA: TGCGCCAGCAGCTTGGGGCACGTCGGGGGGACCGGGGAGCTGTTTTTT.

This sequence joins TRBV2 and TRBJ2-3, with TRBD1 as a possible D gene (5 bases). CDR1 and CDR2 (germline): SNHLY, FYNNEI. Trimming left V 3 bases short and J 1 base short, with 11 bases between. CDR3 size: 15 residues. DNA of the CDR3: TGTGCCAGCAGTGACCGACAGTTAGGCACAGATACGCAGTATTTT. It codes for CASSDRQLGTDTQYF.

The CDR3 is CASSAPGQGNNEQFF. The CDR3 DNA sequence: TGTGCCAGTAGTGCTCCGGGACAGGGAAACAATGAGCAGTTCTTC. V and J are TRBV19 and TRBJ2-1; 9 bases match TRBD1. Germline V CDR1 and CDR2: LNHDA, SQIVND (reference sequence). The V gene end was trimmed by 5 bases and the J gene end by 5 bases; junction bases not matched to a gene: 7. This CDR3 has 15 residues.

The genes are TRBV5-4 and TRBJ2-1; 7 bases are a match to TRBD1. This CDR3 is built from 15 residues. Germline-derived CDR1 and CDR2 are SGHNT and YYREEE (reference sequence). J lost 8 bases, V lost 1 base, and 9 bases had no gene match. The CDR3 sequence is CASSLPGQRADEQFF. CDR3 nucleotides: TGTGCCAGCAGCTTGCCGGGACAGAGGGCCGATGAGCAGTTCTTC.

This clone was counted a single time. The J gene is TRBJ2-1, the V gene TRBV5-1; possible D gene TRBD2, 5 bases. Between the trimmed V and J ends, which lost 5 bases and 7 bases, there was a span of 19 bases. Looked up from germline, CDR1 is SGHRS and CDR2 is YFSETQ. This CDR3 is built from 15 residues. CDR3 protein: CASSSQIAGRNEQFF. The CDR3 DNA sequence: TGCGCCAGCAGTTCCCAGATCGCGGGTCGGAATGAGCAGTTCTTC.

This clone was observed once. The genes are TRBV6-5 and TRBJ1-2; 7 positions agree with TRBD1. This CDR3 spans 13 amino acids. J gave up 7 bases and V 6 bases, and 8 bases lay outside the gene matches. Per the germline V gene, CDR1 is MNHEY and CDR2 is SVGAGI. This CDR3 is CASRGGAGSGYTF. The CDR3 nucleotides read TGTGCCAGCAGAGGGGGCGCAGGTTCTGGCTACACCTTC.

The rearrangement uses TRBV6-5 and TRBJ1-6, with D possibly being TRBD1 (6 bases). Trimming removed 6 bases at V and 9 bases at J, with 15 bases between. CDR3 size: 14 residues. Germline loops: CDR1 MNHEY, CDR2 SVGAGI. In DNA form, the CDR3 reads TGTGCCAGCAGGACAGGACCGTCGGGTTCACCCCTCCACTTT. Translating it yields CASRTGPSGSPLHF.

The genes are TRBV28 and TRBJ1-1; possible D gene TRBD1, 5 bases. The CDR3 loop spans 14 amino acids. Germline V gives CDR1 MDHEN, CDR2 SYDVKM. V was clipped by 6 bases and J by 1 base, with 12 bases between them. This CDR3 reads CASSLGGGNTEAFF. The CDR3 DNA follows: TGTGCCAGCAGCCTCGGGGGGGGGAACACTGAAGCTTTCTTT.

In this sample, this clone turned up once. The chain uses TRBV5-6 and TRBJ1-6; TRBD1 aligns across 11 bases. The trim removed 4 bases at V and 8 bases at J, leaving 5 bases unmatched. CDR1 and CDR2 (germline): SGHDT, YYEEEE. The CDR3 runs to 15 residues. The DNA of the CDR3 is TGTGCCAGCAGCCCCGGGACAGGGGGTTATTCACCCCTCCACTTT. This encodes CASSPGTGGYSPLHF.

This rearrangement joins TRBV18 to TRBJ1-5; D remains ambiguous. Germline CDR1 and CDR2: KGHSH and LQKENI. The CDR3 length is 14 residues. The V end lost 4 bases, the J end lost 0 bases, and 7 bases lay between the germline ends. This CDR3 is CASSQGDSNQPQHF. CDR3 bases: TGTGCCAGCTCACAGGGAGATAGCAATCAGCCCCAGCATTTT.

The CDR3: CASSRGGGNPYEQYF. As DNA, the CDR3 is TGTGCCAGCAGCCGGGGTGGGGGCAACCCTTACGAGCAGTACTTC. The V gene is TRBV3-1 (or the pseudogene TRBV3-2), the J gene TRBJ2-7; the D gene is possibly TRBD1 (6 bases). Germline CDR1 reads LGHDT; CDR2 reads YNNKEL (reference sequence). Trimming pared 4 bases from V and 4 bases from J, leaving 17 bases between. This CDR3 is built from 15 residues.

The J gene is TRBJ2-7, the V gene TRBV15; TRBD2 might be the D (7 bases). Germline CDR1 and CDR2: LNHNV and YYDKDF (reference sequence). The CDR3 length is 15 residues. V shed 1 base and J shed 7 bases, with 17 bases lying between them. Here the CDR3 reads CATSRARGLAMEQYF. CDR3 DNA: TGTGCCACCAGCAGAGCGCGGGGGCTGGCTATGGAGCAGTACTTC.

The chain combines TRBV27 with TRBJ1-3; D remains ambiguous. The CDR3 length is 13 residues. V lost 3 bases and J lost 4, with 7 bases in between. CDR1 is MNHEY and CDR2 is SMNVEV in the germline V gene (reference sequence). CDR3 DNA sequence: TGTGCCAGCAGTTTTTATCAGGGAAACACCATATATTTT. Residues: CASSFYQGNTIYF.

This sequence joins TRBV30 and TRBJ1-1; D call uncertain. V was cut by 3 bases and J by 0 bases, with 11 bases left in between. The germline V gene has CDR1 GTSNPN and CDR2 SVGIG (reference sequence). The CDR3 consists of 14 residues. DNA of the CDR3: TGTGCCTGGAGGTTGGGCACTCTGAACACTGAAGCTTTCTTT. Amino acids: CAWRLGTLNTEAFF.

The rearrangement links TRBV19 to TRBJ1-5; TRBD1 agrees at 9 bases. Trimming took 4 bases from V and 6 from J; bases not matched to a gene: 4. Germline-derived CDR1 and CDR2 are LNHDA and SQIVND (reference sequence). CDR3 length: 14 residues. This CDR3 reads CASSTQGAVQPQHF. CDR3 sequence (DNA): TGTGCCAGTAGTACACAGGGGGCGGTTCAGCCCCAGCATTTT.

This clone was observed a single time. The J gene is TRBJ1-4, the V gene TRBV4-1; the D gene is possibly TRBD1 (5 bases). The V gene lost 0 bases and the J gene lost 0 bases, with 11 bases spanning the gap. In germline, CDR1 is MGHRA, CDR2 YSYEKL. The CDR3 runs 17 residues. CDR3 loop: CASSQDPAQATNEKLFF. The CDR3 DNA reads TGCGCCAGCAGCCAAGATCCGGCACAGGCAACTAATGAAAAACTGTTTTTT.

In nucleotides, the CDR3 is TGTGCCAGCTCATCAGGGGAAAGAGGATACGAGCAGTACTTC. Its translation: CASSSGERGYEQYF. The V call is TRBV18, the J call TRBJ2-7; D might be TRBD1 (6 bases). Trimming cost V 5 bases and J 4 bases, with 15 bases left between them. The length of the CDR3 is 14 residues. Germline loops: CDR1 KGHSH, CDR2 LQKENI.

The genes are TRBV6-5 and TRBJ1-6, with 8 positions matching TRBD1. This CDR3 has 16 amino acids. Unmatched junction bases numbered 7, after V lost 0 bases and J lost 9 bases. The germline gives CDR1 MNHEY, CDR2 SVGAGI. The CDR3: CASSYSDRDPVSPLHF. For the CDR3, the DNA is TGTGCCAGCAGTTACTCGGACAGGGACCCCGTTTCACCCCTCCACTTT.

The chain joins TRBV27 to TRBJ1-5; 7 nucleotides match TRBD1. J lost 7 bases, V lost 7 bases, and 7 bases had no gene match. The length of the CDR3 is 13 residues. The germline V gene encodes CDR1 MNHEY and CDR2 SMNVEV (reference sequence). The CDR3 loop reads CASNGGGGQPQHF. The CDR3 DNA follows: TGTGCCAGCAATGGAGGGGGCGGACAGCCCCAGCATTTT.